This T cell receptor beta chain appears in the sequencing data of a study of cytomegalovirus exposure and HLA in healthy donors (dated by TCRdb to 2016 to 2017). For the study in its entirety: In an earlier analysis of roughly 500 of the donors, 250 to 350 Gb of sequence data and 95 million to 130 million unique TCR beta sequences from some 170 million T cells were reported. Approximately 300 gigabases of sequencing data and tens of millions of unique TCR sequences were included in an early release covering about 700 HLA-typed donors. Of the roughly 410 genotyped donors, less than 90% were placed in the genetic ancestry cluster associated with self-reported Caucasian donors. The study was designed to test whether signatures of past pathogen exposure could be identified by cataloging public T cell receptors. Using immunosequencing, the study profiled T cell repertoires from 666 subjects and related those repertoires to cytomegalovirus serostatus. Along with the approximately 700-subject first cohort, a separate validation cohort of around 110 different subjects was used. To predict cytomegalovirus infection status, the study brought together high-throughput TCR immunosequencing, statistical association of individual TCRs with disease status, and machine learning. A later analysis re-examined previously published TCR beta repertoires from around 670 donors and added high-resolution HLA genotyping to investigate patterns of TCR occurrence. The later analysis used no new phenotypic data to find candidate immune exposures, relying instead on TCR beta sequences and their occurrence across donors. In an earlier analysis of several hundred of the donors, high-throughput TCR beta sequencing was used to judge whether each TCR beta V gene segment behaved as functional or pseudogenic. Donor age, sex, ethnicity and CMV serostatus were compiled alongside the repertoire data. In a later genetic analysis, genome-wide SNP genotypes for about three fifths of the 666 donors were used, and that subset was treated as a discovery cohort. Every discovery cohort repertoire had been produced on one sequencing platform. HLA typing included class I and class II loci at four-digit resolution. Typing coverage differed by locus: A, B, C, DRB1 and DQB1 were typed in roughly 620-640 donors, DQA1 in roughly 500, DPA1 in roughly 590, and DPB1 in just under 490. Five DR-DQ haplotypes were treated as single units for association and clustering because of strong linkage in the cohort. Among roughly 370 genotyped donors of the cohort, an average of approximately 250,000 unique TCR beta nucleotide sequences were sequenced per donor, around 18% of them non-productive.

To note about this clone: Its antigen is still unknown. No base quality values were provided; no much bigger clone lies one nucleotide off.

Here is what the overall study found, with its caveats: When HLA alleles, especially DR and DQ, strongly co-occurred, TCR associations were difficult to assign to individual alleles. While some public TCRs were present in many individuals, most TCR sequences turned up only very rarely across donors. In a later analysis, most CMV-associated TCR beta chains were found to appear HLA-restricted, with HLA associations seemingly driven largely by CMV exposure. Only TCR beta chains were sequenced in this cohort, and the absence of alpha or paired-chain data limited detectable features. A few of the identified cytomegalovirus-associated TCR beta chains were confirmed in vitro to be specific for cytomegalovirus antigens. Broadly in line with IMGT annotations, most TCR beta V segments showed up in productive rearrangements about 90% or about 30% of the time in an earlier analysis of several hundred of the donors. The authors suggested that the approach could potentially be generalized to other disease states and immunological phenotypes. In a later genetic analysis, fewer N-insertions in productive TCRs were reported among donors in an Asian-associated ancestry cluster than the approximately 670-donor mean. The presence/absence analyses assumed that sequencing depth was roughly uniform across donors, and that assumption may not be true. Linkage disequilibrium might explain the correlated functional status among segregating V segments, but an unknown experimental factor could not be excluded. Because the 87-base-pair reads could not distinguish some IMGT-functional V segments, including TRBV6-2 and TRBV6-3, those segments were excluded. An association between a missense DCLRE1C variant and V-gene and J-gene trimming of TCR beta chains was found in a later genetic analysis and replicated in an independent cohort. Because counts were too low, around 18 rarely observed V segments, including chromosome 9 orphons, were left out of the earlier analysis of 500 to 750 of the donors. In a later analysis, 16,951 TCR beta sequences were associated with specific HLA alleles at a false discovery rate of 0.05. A later analysis found that HLA-associated TCR beta chains were more clonally expanded and had lower generation probabilities than equally common non-associated chains. According to a later analysis, TCR association rates differed among HLA loci, with DRB1 alleles showing the most associated TCRs and HLA-C alleles showing the fewest. Because HLA typing was unavailable for some donors at each locus, only the typed subset was used in association tests. A further reported finding was that TCR beta sequences accurately predicted the HLA-A and HLA-B alleles for most subjects in the first cohort. According to a later analysis, parvovirus B19, influenza, CMV and Epstein-Barr virus appeared linked to several top co-occurrence clusters. In the study, about 150 TCR beta chains were listed as associated with cytomegalovirus. CMV serostatus was the only immune exposure information available for the cohort. A cluster of highly shared sequence variants was judged likely to be a technical artifact of the sequencing pipeline. In both the original and validation cohorts, the classifier was reported to diagnose cytomegalovirus status with high specificity and sensitivity.

Preparation of the library involved the immunoSEQ multiplex PCR assay. A mixture of 60 forward primers for TCR Vbeta segments and 13 reverse primers for TCR Jbeta segments was used in the multiplex PCR. The CDR3 region of rearranged TCR beta genes was amplified from genomic DNA with a multiplex PCR assay. The amplified TCR beta libraries were sequenced on the Illumina HiSeq System as 87-base-pair reads. Turning to the authors' computational methods: A later analysis counted about 76 million unique TCR beta chains across the 666 repertoires, and approximately 11 million of these chains were shared by at least two donors. Raw reads were error-corrected and collapsed into unique sequences with a nearest-neighbor algorithm that merged closely related sequences to remove PCR and sequencing errors. To assign V, D and J gene segments, CDR3 sequences were aligned to IMGT reference sequences. For a sequence to be retained, a match of at least six nucleotides was required to both a V gene segment and a J gene segment. Rearrangements were classified as productive when the CDR3 lacked stop codons and remained in frame with V and J, and all other rearrangements were classified as non-productive. CDR3 was defined by IMGT convention, running from the second conserved V-encoded cysteine to the conserved J-encoded phenylalanine. The earlier analysis of some 580 of the donors excluded any sequence lacking an unambiguous match to a single V gene segment. In an earlier analysis of 500 to 750 of the donors, V segments were called functional above 56.7% productive rearrangements and were called segregating when the between-donor standard deviation exceeded 5%. A statistical classification framework was developed to diagnose cytomegalovirus status using the catalog of TCR beta chain sequences. In a later analysis, TCR nucleotide sequences were compared against IMGT/GENE-DB human TR gene sequences so that V and J genes could be assigned. In a later analysis, CDR3 sequences and most-parsimonious VDJ recombination scenarios were assigned using the TCRdist pipeline. In a later analysis, every TCR beta chain was defined by the combination of its CDR3 amino acid sequence and its V-gene family, and reads without a unique V-gene family were dropped. To address suspected cross-contamination and a sequencing artifact, a later analysis removed a few hundred highly shared, low-generation-probability nucleotide sequences. In a later analysis, a clonal expansion index was calculated for each public chain from normalized within-repertoire ranks of inferred template counts. In a later analysis, generation probabilities were computed with a VDJ recombination model fitted to out-of-frame rearrangements, and the resulting probabilities were checked against IGoR. In a later analysis, hypergeometric tests were used to score TCR-TCR, TCR-HLA and TCR-CMV co-occurrence, with a repertoire-size bias correction applied to TCR pairs. A later analysis estimated false discovery rates by permuting HLA or CMV assignments 20 times. A later analysis grouped co-occurring TCRs with DBSCAN, adding TCRdist sequence similarity when clustering within HLA-allele-positive subsets. Repertoires with fewer than 30,000 or more than 120,000 public chains were left out of co-occurrence clustering, as were several repertoires with anomalous nucleotide sharing. TCRdb stores this immuneACCESS table with in-frame sequences only. Part of the clones is absent; in the studies checked, under half of the shortfall reflects unresolved V genes, and no reason is known for the rest. V, J and clone size reflect that table, while D and trimming were determined from the DNA. The sample data list about 120,000 clones, and about 11% of these were observed just once. Jointly, the top ten make up roughly 4.2% of the sample.

The cohort was made up of approximately 670 healthy bone marrow donors. At the time of sampling, all cohort members were nominally healthy, though unrecorded immune exposures were likely present. The donor was CMV seropositive and belonged to the group of over 250 seropositive cohort members. Each donor provided a peripheral blood sample, and peripheral blood mononuclear cells were used for TCR beta sequencing. The Qiagen DNeasy Blood Extraction Kit was used to extract genomic DNA from the blood cell samples. The CDR3 goes from the cysteine to the phenylalanine over 14 residues. The kept DNA is CDR3 alone, 42 bases in frame from the first base. Trimming accounts for 6 bases at V and 8 bases at J, while the number of junction bases matched to no gene is 8. CDR1 SNHLY and CDR2 FYNNEI are derived from the germline V gene.

This receptor chain uses TRBV2 and TRBJ2-1, and 9 junction bases match TRBD1. The sequencing sample was made of PBMCs. The receptor's source is a woman under 30 in good health and CMV-seropositive. The DNA is TGTGCCAGCAGACCCAGGGACAGGGCCGATGAGCAGTTCTTC. Its amino acids are CASRPRDRADEQFF.